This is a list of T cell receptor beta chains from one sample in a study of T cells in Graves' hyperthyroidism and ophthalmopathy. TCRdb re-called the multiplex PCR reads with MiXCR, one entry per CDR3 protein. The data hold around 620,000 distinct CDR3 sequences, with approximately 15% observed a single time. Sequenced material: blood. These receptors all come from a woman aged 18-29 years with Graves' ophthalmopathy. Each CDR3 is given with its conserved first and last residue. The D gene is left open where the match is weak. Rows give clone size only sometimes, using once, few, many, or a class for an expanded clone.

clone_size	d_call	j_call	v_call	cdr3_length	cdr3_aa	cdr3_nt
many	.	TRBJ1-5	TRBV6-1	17	CASSGPRGAGFNQPQHF	TGTGCCAGCAGCGGGCCTAGGGGCGCGGGATTTAATCAGCCCCAGCATTTT
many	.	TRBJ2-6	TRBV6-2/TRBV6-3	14	CASSPTSGANVLTF	TGTGCCAGCAGCCCTACCTCTGGGGCCAACGTCCTGACTTTC
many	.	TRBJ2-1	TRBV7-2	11	CASSPWGEQFF	TGTGCCAGCAGCCCTTGGGGTGAGCAGTTCTTC
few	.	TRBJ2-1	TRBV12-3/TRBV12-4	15	CASTLTGTPYNEQFF	TGTGCCAGCACCCTTACAGGGACTCCGTACAATGAGCAGTTCTTC
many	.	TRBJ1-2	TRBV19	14	CASSIEGRGGGYTF	TGTGCCAGTAGTATAGAAGGCAGGGGAGGTGGCTACACCTTC
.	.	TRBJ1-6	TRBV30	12	CAWSAYSSPLHF	TGTGCCTGGAGTGCCTACAGTTCACCCCTCCACTTT
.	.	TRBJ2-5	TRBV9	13	CASSEGPAGTQYF	TGTGCCAGCAGCGAAGGGCCTGCCGGGACCCAGTACTTC
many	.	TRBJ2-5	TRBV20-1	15	CSARDADTGWETQYF	TGCAGTGCTAGAGATGCTGACACCGGTTGGGAGACCCAGTACTTC
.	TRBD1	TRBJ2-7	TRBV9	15	CASSGGQGAGYEQYF	TGTGCCAGCAGCGGCGGACAGGGGGCCGGGTACGAGCAGTACTTC
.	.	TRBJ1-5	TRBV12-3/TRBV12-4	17	CAGSLVQTLGSNQPQHF	TGTGCCGGCAGTTTAGTTCAGACCCTGGGAAGCAATCAGCCCCAGCATTTT
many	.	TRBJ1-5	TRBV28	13	CASSHLRGQPQHF	TGTGCCAGCAGTCACTTAAGAGGCCAGCCCCAGCATTTT
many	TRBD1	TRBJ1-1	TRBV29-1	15	CSGAGGLRTNTEAFF	TGCAGCGGTGCAGGGGGCTTGAGGACGAACACTGAAGCTTTCTTT
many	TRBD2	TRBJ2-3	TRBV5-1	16	CASSLSSGRTTDTQYF	TGCGCCAGCAGCTTGTCGAGCGGGAGGACAACAGATACGCAGTATTTT
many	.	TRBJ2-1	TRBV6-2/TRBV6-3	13	CATRTSLVSEQFF	TGTGCCACCAGGACCTCCCTGGTGTCTGAGCAGTTCTTC
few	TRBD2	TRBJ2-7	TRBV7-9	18	CASSPIGLAGSSSYEQYF	TGTGCCAGCAGCCCCATAGGACTAGCGGGGTCCAGCTCCTACGAGCAGTACTTC
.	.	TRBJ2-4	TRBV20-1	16	CSARDWENLAKNIQYF	TGCAGTGCTAGAGATTGGGAGAATCTAGCCAAAAACATTCAGTACTTC
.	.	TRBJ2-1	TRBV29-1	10	CSVPGGEQFF	TGCAGCGTTCCAGGAGGGGAGCAGTTCTTC
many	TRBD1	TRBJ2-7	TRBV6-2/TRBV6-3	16	CASSRTPQGASYEQYF	TGTGCCAGCAGCCGGACCCCACAGGGGGCCTCCTACGAGCAGTACTTC
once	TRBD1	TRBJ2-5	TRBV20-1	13	CSAIGQGVETQYF	TGCAGTGCCATAGGACAGGGCGTGGAGACCCAGTACTTC
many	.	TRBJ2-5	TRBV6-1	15	CASREGQLYQETQYF	TGTGCCAGTCGTGAAGGTCAGCTGTACCAAGAGACCCAGTACTTC
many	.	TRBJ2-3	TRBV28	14	CASSTSSSADTQYF	TGTGCCAGCAGTACCTCAAGCTCGGCAGATACGCAGTATTTT
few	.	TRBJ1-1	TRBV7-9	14	CASSPRDGDTEAFF	TGTGCCAGCAGCCCTAGGGACGGAGACACTGAAGCTTTCTTT
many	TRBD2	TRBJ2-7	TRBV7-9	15	CASSSPIEREYEQYF	TGTGCCAGCAGCTCACCTATTGAGCGGGAGTACGAGCAGTACTTC
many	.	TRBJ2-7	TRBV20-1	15	CSAPEGLRSSYEQYF	TGCAGTGCTCCTGAAGGACTTCGAAGCTCCTACGAGCAGTACTTC
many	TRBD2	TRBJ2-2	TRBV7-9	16	CASSIQRGGDTGELFF	TGTGCCAGCAGCATTCAGCGGGGGGGGGACACCGGGGAGCTGTTTTTT
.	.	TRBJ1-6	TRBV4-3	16	CASSSRTGQNNSPLHF	TGCGCCAGCAGCTCCCGCACAGGGCAAAATAATTCACCCCTCCACTTT
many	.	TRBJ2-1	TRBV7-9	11	CASSLSLEQFF	TGTGCCAGCAGCTTAAGCTTGGAGCAGTTCTTC
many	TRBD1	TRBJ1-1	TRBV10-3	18	CAISDRWAHRGMNTEAFF	TGTGCCATCAGTGATCGGTGGGCGCACAGGGGGATGAACACTGAAGCTTTCTTT
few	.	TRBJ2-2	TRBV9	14	CASSSHRETGELFF	TGTGCCAGCAGCTCCCACAGGGAAACCGGGGAGCTGTTTTTT
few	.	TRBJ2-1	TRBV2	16	CASAPRDFSSYNEQFF	TGTGCCAGCGCACCCCGGGACTTCAGCTCCTACAATGAGCAGTTCTTC
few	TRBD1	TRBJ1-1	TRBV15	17	CATSRDFPGGVGTEAFF	TGTGCCACCAGCAGAGATTTTCCAGGGGGCGTAGGCACTGAAGCTTTCTTT
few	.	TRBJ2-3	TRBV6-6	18	CASSYDPVWAGDTDTQYF	TGTGCCAGCAGTTACGACCCGGTATGGGCAGGGGACACAGATACGCAGTATTTT
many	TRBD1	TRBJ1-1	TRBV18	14	CASSPGQKNTEAFF	TGTGCCAGCTCACCGGGACAGAAAAACACTGAAGCTTTCTTT
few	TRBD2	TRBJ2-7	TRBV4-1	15	CASSQGTSFSYEQYF	TGCGCCAGCAGCCAAGGGACTAGCTTCAGCTACGAGCAGTACTTC
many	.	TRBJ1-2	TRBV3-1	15	CASSQERILTDGYTF	TGTGCCAGCAGCCAAGAACGAATTTTAACTGATGGCTACACCTTC
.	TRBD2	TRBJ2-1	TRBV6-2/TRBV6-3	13	CASRKAGANEQFF	TGTGCCAGCAGGAAAGCGGGAGCCAATGAGCAGTTCTTC